This T cell receptor (beta chain) was observed in a study of molecular identifiers for immune sequencing clone quantification. This clonotype was detected many times. Antigen specificity is unknown. MiXCR, applied by TCRdb to the PCR reads, yields one record per CDR3 protein. The repertoire consists of 40,000 to 45,000 distinct CDR3 sequences, with about 19% occurring once and the leading ten covering 0.9% to 1.2%. The CDR3 is 14 residues long. V lost 5 bases and J 0 bases, leaving 10 bases between the germline ends. Whole-study results and caveats: In cases of identical TCR molecules sharing a barcode, highly expanded clone sizes could be underestimated.

This sequence joins TRBV12-3 or TRBV12-4 and TRBJ1-2, with D unresolved. Sequencing used naive CD8+ T cells from blood, with Jurkat cell RNA spiked in. Subset defined: FACS-sorted CD8+CD4-CCR7+CD45RA+ naive T cells. The clonotype comes from a human donor in good health. Some libraries in this study had Jurkat cell RNA spiked in. CDR3 nucleotide sequence: TGTGCCAGCAGTCCCTCTCCAGCTAACTATGGCTACACCTTC. Amino acids: CASSPSPANYGYTF.